One TCR beta chain is described in this entry. The antigen is unknown. Trimming took off 0 bases at V and 6 bases at J, with 6 bases between the two ends. The CDR3 consists of 13 residues. From germline, CDR1 is MNHNS and CDR2 SASEGT. This record belongs to a study of post-analysis software for immune sequencing data. Prepared libraries of TCR beta cDNA carried unique molecular identifiers. TCRdb used MiXCR to reprocess the PCR reads, holding one entry per CDR3 protein. The profile covers 800,000 to 950,000 distinct CDR3 sequences, with roughly half appearing a single time and approximately 4.5% taken by the ten largest. General study findings and limits: Patients showed TRBV5-6, TRBV5-1 and TRBV20-1 among four to six TRBV segments more frequent than in controls.

The TCR was taken from a girl under 18 with multiple sclerosis. The rearrangement joins TRBV6-1 to TRBJ2-4; no firm D call. The source material was blood. Here the CDR3 DNA reads TGTGCCAGCAGTGAAGCGTGGGGAAACATTCAGTACTTC. The encoded protein is CASSEAWGNIQYF.